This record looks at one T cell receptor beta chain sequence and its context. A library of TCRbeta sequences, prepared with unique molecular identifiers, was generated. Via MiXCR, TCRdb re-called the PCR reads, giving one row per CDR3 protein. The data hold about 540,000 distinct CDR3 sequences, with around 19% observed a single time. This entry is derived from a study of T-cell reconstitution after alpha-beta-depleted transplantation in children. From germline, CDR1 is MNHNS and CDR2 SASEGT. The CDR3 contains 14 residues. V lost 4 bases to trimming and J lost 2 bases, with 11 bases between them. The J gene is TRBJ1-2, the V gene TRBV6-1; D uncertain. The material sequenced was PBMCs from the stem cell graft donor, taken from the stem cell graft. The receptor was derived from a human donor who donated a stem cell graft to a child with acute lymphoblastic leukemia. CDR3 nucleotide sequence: TGTGCCAGCAGTGCTAGAGGGTCGAACTATGGCTACACCTTC. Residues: CASSARGSNYGYTF.